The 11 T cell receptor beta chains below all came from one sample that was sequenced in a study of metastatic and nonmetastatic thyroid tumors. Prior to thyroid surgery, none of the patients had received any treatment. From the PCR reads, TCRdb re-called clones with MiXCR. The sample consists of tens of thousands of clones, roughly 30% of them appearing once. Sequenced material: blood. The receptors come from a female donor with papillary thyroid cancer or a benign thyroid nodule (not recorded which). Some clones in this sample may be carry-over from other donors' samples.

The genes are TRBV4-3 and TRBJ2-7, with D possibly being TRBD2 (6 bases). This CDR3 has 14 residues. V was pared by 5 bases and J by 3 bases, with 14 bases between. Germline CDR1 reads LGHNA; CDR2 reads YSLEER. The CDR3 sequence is CASSSQAGHYEQYF. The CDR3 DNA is TGCGCCAGCAGCTCCCAAGCGGGCCACTACGAGCAGTACTTC.

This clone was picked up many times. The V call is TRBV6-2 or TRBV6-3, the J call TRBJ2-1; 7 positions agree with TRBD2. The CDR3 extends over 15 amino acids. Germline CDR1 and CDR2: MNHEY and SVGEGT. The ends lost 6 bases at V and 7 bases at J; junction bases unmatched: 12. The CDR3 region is CASSPGAGESNEQFF. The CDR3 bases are TGTGCCAGCAGCCCTGGGGCGGGAGAGAGTAATGAGCAGTTCTTC.

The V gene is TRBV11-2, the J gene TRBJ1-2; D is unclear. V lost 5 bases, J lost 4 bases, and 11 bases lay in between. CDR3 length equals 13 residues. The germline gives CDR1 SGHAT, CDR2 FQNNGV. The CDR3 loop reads CASSPGPLYGYTF. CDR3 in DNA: TGTGCCAGCAGCCCCGGGCCCCTCTATGGCTACACCTTC.

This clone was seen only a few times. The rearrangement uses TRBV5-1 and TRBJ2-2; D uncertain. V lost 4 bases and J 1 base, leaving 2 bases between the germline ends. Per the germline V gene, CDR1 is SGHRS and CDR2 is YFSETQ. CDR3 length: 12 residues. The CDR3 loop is CASSRNTGELFF. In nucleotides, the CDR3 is TGCGCCAGCAGCCGGAACACCGGGGAGCTGTTTTTT.

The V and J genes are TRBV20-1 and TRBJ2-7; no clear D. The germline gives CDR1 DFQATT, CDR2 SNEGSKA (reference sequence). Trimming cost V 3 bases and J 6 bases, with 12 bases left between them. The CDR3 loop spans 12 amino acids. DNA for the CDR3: TGCAGTGCTAGCTTGACGGACGGCGAGCAGTACTTC. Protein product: CSASLTDGEQYF.

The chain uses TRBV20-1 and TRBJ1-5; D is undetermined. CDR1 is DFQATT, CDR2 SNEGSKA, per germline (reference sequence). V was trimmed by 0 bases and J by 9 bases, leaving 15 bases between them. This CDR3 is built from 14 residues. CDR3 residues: CSARDSSPFAPQHF. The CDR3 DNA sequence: TGCAGTGCTAGAGATTCGTCCCCTTTCGCGCCCCAGCATTTT.

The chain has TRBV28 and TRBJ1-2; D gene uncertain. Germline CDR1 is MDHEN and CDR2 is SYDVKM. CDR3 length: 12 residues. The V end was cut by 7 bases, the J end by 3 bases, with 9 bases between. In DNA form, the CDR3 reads TGTGCCAGCAATTTGGCTTACTATGGCTACACCTTC. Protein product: CASNLAYYGYTF.

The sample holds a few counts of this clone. CDR3 bases: TGTGCCAGCAGCTTAGCGAGAGAGACCCAGTACTTC. Its translation is CASSLARETQYF. V gene TRBV7-2 combines with J gene TRBJ2-5; D is ambiguous. There are 12 residues in the CDR3. Germline CDR1 is SGHTA and CDR2 is FQGNSA. V was pared by 0 bases and J by 4 bases, with 3 bases between.

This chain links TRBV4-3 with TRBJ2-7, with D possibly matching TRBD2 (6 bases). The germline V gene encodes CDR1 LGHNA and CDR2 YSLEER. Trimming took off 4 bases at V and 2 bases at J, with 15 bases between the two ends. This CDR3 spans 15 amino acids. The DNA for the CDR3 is TGCGCCAGCAGCCTTAGCATAGCGGAAACCTACGAGCAGTACTTC. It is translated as CASSLSIAETYEQYF.

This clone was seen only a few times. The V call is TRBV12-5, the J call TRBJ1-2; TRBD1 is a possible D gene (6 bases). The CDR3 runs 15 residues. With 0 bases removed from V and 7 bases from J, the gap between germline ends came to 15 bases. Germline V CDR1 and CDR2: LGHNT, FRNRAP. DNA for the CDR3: TGTGCTAGTGGTTTGGTAGTGGGGGCCTTGGGTGGCTACACCTTC. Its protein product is CASGLVVGALGGYTF.

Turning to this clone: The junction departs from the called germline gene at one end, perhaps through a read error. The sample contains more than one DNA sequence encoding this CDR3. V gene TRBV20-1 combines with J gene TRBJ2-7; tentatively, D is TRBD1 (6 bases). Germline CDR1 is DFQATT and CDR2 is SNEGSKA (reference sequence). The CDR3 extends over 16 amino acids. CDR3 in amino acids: CSARDVRQGLTYEQYF. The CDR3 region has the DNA TGCAGTGCTAGAGATGTGAGGCAGGGGCTTACCTACGAGCAGTACTTT.